This TCR beta chain was documented in a study of CD8+CD57+ T cells in acquired aplastic anemia. Overall study context: The DNA of sorted CD4+ and CD8+ cells averaged roughly 3 ug. General study points: Found in both controls and patients were some 30 CD8+ CDR3 sequences. Controls did not differ significantly from patients in CD8+ Simpson's diversity.

TCR beta VDJ combinations and CDR3 sequences were profiled from genomic DNA. TCRdb reprocessed the reads with MiXCR, giving one entry per CDR3 protein. The data show approximately 270,000 distinct CDR3 sequences, approximately 55% seen once. This clonotype has a count of ten or more. Its antigen is as yet unknown. This CDR3 region has 15 residues. Germline-derived CDR1 and CDR2 are LNHNV and YYDKDF (reference sequence). Trimming at V came to 5 bases and at J to 0 bases, leaving 7 bases not matched to a gene. Specimen: sorted CD4+, CD8+, or CD8+CD57+ T cells (not recorded which) from PBMCs. This receptor was identified in a human donor with severe aplastic anemia or a healthy control (not recorded which). V is TRBV15 and J is TRBJ2-7, with TRBD1 matching 7 bases. CDR3 region: CATSPGTESSYEQYF. CDR3 nucleotides: TGTGCCACCAGCCCCGGGACAGAGAGCTCCTACGAGCAGTACTTC.